The 28 T cell receptor beta chains listed next were all sequenced from one sample in a study of response to subunit inactivated influenza vaccine. Using its own MiXCR run on the RT-PCR reads, TCRdb lists one record per CDR3 protein. The data show over 800,000 distinct CDR3 sequences, about 20% seen once. The starting material was PBMCs from blood, obtained around 5 days after vaccination. The receptors originated from a man aged 45-65 years who received an inactivated influenza vaccine.

This CDR3 is CASSGEGVSYNEQFF. CDR3 DNA sequence: TGTGCCAGCAGTGGGGAGGGAGTTTCCTACAATGAGCAGTTCTTC. The chain combines TRBV9 with TRBJ2-1; 7 positions match TRBD2. The CDR3 totals 15 residues. The V gene's germline CDR1 is SGDLS and CDR2 YYNGEE. Losses at the gene ends were 5 bases for V and 1 base for J; bases not matched to a gene: 6.

This rearrangement joins TRBV7-2 to TRBJ2-7; 7 bases line up with TRBD1. The germline V gene has CDR1 SGHTA and CDR2 FQGNSA. Germline trimming cut 6 bases from V and 2 bases from J; bases unmatched to any gene: 10. CDR3 size: 15 residues. For the CDR3, the DNA is TGTGCCAGCAGTCCTCTCTCGACAGGGCCCTACGAGCAGTACTTC. Translation gives CASSPLSTGPYEQYF.

This chain links TRBV4-3 with TRBJ2-5, with 7 nucleotides matching TRBD1. The germline gives CDR1 LGHNA, CDR2 YSLEER. The CDR3 is 14 amino acids. The J segment lost 3 bases and the V segment lost 3 bases, leaving 4 bases of the junction unmatched. The CDR3 spells CASSQITGEETQYF. DNA for the CDR3: TGCGCCAGCAGCCAGATCACAGGGGAAGAGACCCAGTACTTC.

This clonotype has just a few counts. The chain employs TRBV29-1 and TRBJ1-1; D may be TRBD1 (6 bases). CDR1 SQVTM and CDR2 ANQGSEA come from the germline V gene. V was shortened by 6 bases and J by 4 bases, with 15 bases between the two germline ends. The CDR3 totals 13 residues. CDR3 protein: CSVKKQGSTEAFF. The CDR3 nucleotides read TGCAGCGTAAAGAAACAGGGCTCCACTGAAGCTTTCTTT.

The sample holds a few counts of this clonotype. This chain uses TRBV6-2 or TRBV6-3 with TRBJ2-1; 8 bases map to TRBD1. The CDR3 is made up of 18 amino acids. Trimming removed 7 bases from V and 8 bases from J; junction bases left unmatched: 22. Per germline, CDR1 MNHEY and CDR2 SVGEGT. The CDR3 coding sequence is TGTGCCAGCACTAGGACAGGGTCTTGGACTACTTCAGTCCATGAGCAGTTCTTC. Protein product: CASTRTGSWTTSVHEQFF.

This clonotype was seen a few times. The chain is built from TRBV5-5 and TRBJ1-2, with a weak D call TRBD1 (5 bases). V lost 3 bases to trimming and J lost 2 bases, with 14 bases between them. The CDR3 spans 15 residues. CDR1 and CDR2 (germline): SGHKS, YYEKEE (reference sequence). The CDR3 protein is CASSWDGHINYGYTF. For the CDR3, the DNA is TGTGCCAGCAGCTGGGACGGACATATCAACTATGGCTACACCTTC.

This clonotype occurred a few times. The V gene is TRBV4-3, the J gene TRBJ2-2; D gene uncertain. V lost 2 bases, J lost 6 bases, and 7 bases lay in between. This CDR3 is 13 amino acids long. Germline values: CDR1 LGHNA, CDR2 YSLEER. As DNA, the CDR3 is TGCGCCAGCAGCCAACGGACCCCCGGGGAGCTGTTTTTT. Translation: CASSQRTPGELFF.

The rearrangement uses TRBV28 and TRBJ1-1; D gene ambiguous. The CDR3 is 11 amino acids. From germline, CDR1 is MDHEN and CDR2 SYDVKM. The V and J ends lost 7 bases and 2 bases respectively, with 5 bases between them. CDR3: CASNANTEAFF. The CDR3, as DNA: TGTGCCAGCAACGCTAACACTGAAGCTTTCTTT.

The V and J genes are TRBV20-1 and TRBJ2-5; TRBD2 matches 9 bases. Per the germline V gene, CDR1 is DFQATT and CDR2 is SNEGSKA (reference sequence). The CDR3 runs 18 residues. Germline trimming cut 0 bases from V and 1 base from J; bases unmatched to any gene: 12. The CDR3: CSAREHLAGLLTQETQYF. The CDR3 DNA follows: TGCAGTGCTAGAGAACACCTAGCGGGGCTACTTACCCAAGAGACCCAGTACTTC.

A few counts support this clonotype. The chain links TRBV2 to TRBJ2-1, with D possibly TRBD2 on 6 matching bases. The CDR3 length is 15 residues. Trimming left V 6 bases short and J 5 bases short, with 17 bases between. Per germline, CDR1 SNHLY and CDR2 FYNNEI. The CDR3 sequence is CASRDPRDFHNEQFF. CDR3 bases: TGTGCCAGCAGGGACCCCAGGGACTTTCACAATGAGCAGTTCTTC.

V and J are TRBV11-2 and TRBJ2-1, with 9 bases aligning to TRBD2. The V segment lost 2 bases and the J segment 8 bases; nucleotides outside the gene matches: 13. The germline gives CDR1 SGHAT, CDR2 FQNNGV. The CDR3 extends over 17 amino acids. The CDR3 spells CASSLNRVAGDRDEQFF. The CDR3 region has the DNA TGTGCCAGCAGCTTAAATCGGGTAGCGGGAGATAGGGATGAGCAGTTCTTC.

This clonotype was detected many times. J is TRBJ2-7 and V is TRBV5-1; 8 positions agree with TRBD1. Germline lookup yields CDR1 SGHRS and CDR2 YFSETQ. The CDR3 loop spans 11 amino acids. CDR3 amino acids: CFRQGACEQYF. The CDR3 region has the DNA TGCTTCCGCCAGGGGGCATGCGAGCAGTACTTC. The entire variable domain, with the rest obtained from reference TRBV5-1 and TRBJ2-7, is as follows: KAGVTQTPRYLIKTRGQQVTLSCSPISGHRSVSWYQQTPGQGLQFLFEYFSETQRNKGNFPGRFSGRQFSNSRSEMNVSTLELGDSALYLCFRQGACEQYFGPGTRLTVT.

This clonotype appeared many times. The chain combines TRBV20-1 with TRBJ2-1; 9 bases are a match to TRBD2. The CDR3 length is 15 residues. Losses at the gene ends were 3 bases for V and 0 bases for J; bases not matched to a gene: 3. Germline V gene data show CDR1 as DFQATT and CDR2 as SNEGSKA (reference sequence). CDR3 sequence: CSARGAGGSYNEQFF. DNA for the CDR3: TGCAGTGCTAGGGGAGCGGGAGGCTCCTACAATGAGCAGTTCTTC.

CDR3 nucleotides: TGTGCCAGCAGCCCGACTATACTCGAGCAGTACTTC. Translation gives CASSPTILEQYF. The V and J genes are TRBV7-2 and TRBJ2-7; D possibly corresponds to TRBD2 (5 bases). The CDR3 has 12 residues. Germline CDR1 and CDR2: SGHTA and FQGNSA. Trimming cost V 5 bases and J 6 bases, with 11 bases left between them. Complete variable domain (other parts from reference TRBV7-2 and TRBJ2-7): GAGVSQSPSNKVTEKGKDVELRCDPISGHTALYWYRQSLGQGLEFLIYFQGNSAPDKSGLPSDRFSAERTGGSVSTLTIQRTQQEDSAVYLCASSPTILEQYFGPGTRLTVT.

The genes are TRBV9 and TRBJ2-7, with 13 bases matching TRBD2. The V and J ends lost 0 bases and 8 bases, in that order; junction bases with no gene match: 8. The CDR3 consists of 16 residues. Germline lookup yields CDR1 SGDLS and CDR2 YYNGEE. In DNA form, the CDR3 reads TGTGCCAGCAGCGTAGGGACTAGCGGGAGATTTGATAAGCAGTACTTC. This translates into CASSVGTSGRFDKQYF.

The chain is built from TRBV4-3 and TRBJ2-1; D unclear. V was cut by 4 bases and J by 0 bases, with 13 bases left in between. The CDR3 contains 16 residues. Germline lookup yields CDR1 LGHNA and CDR2 YSLEER. CDR3 amino acids: CASSRHGDGSYNEQFF. CDR3 in DNA: TGCGCCAGCAGCCGCCATGGTGACGGCTCCTACAATGAGCAGTTCTTC.

This clonotype was detected only a few times. The rearrangement joins TRBV28 to TRBJ2-7; 10 positions agree with TRBD1. CDR1 is MDHEN and CDR2 is SYDVKM in the germline V gene. V lost 4 bases and J lost 4; bases outside the gene matches: 10. The CDR3 has 16 amino acids. CDR3 protein: CASSSPADRGEYEQYF. The CDR3 bases are TGTGCCAGCAGTTCCCCGGCGGACAGGGGGGAATACGAGCAGTACTTC.

This clonotype was detected only a few times. This chain links TRBV7-8 with TRBJ1-6; 7 bases fit TRBD1. Germline V gene sequence: CDR1 SGHVS, CDR2 FQNEAQ. The length of the CDR3 is 15 residues. V lost 0 bases and J lost 7; bases outside the gene matches: 3. CDR3 sequence: CASSLAWTGNSPLHF. The CDR3 nucleotides read TGTGCCAGCAGCTTAGCGTGGACAGGAAATTCACCCCTCCACTTT.

This rearrangement joins TRBV4-3 to TRBJ2-7; no firm D call. With 1 base removed from V and 3 bases from J, the gap between germline ends came to 13 bases. Germline values: CDR1 LGHNA, CDR2 YSLEER. The CDR3 contains 15 residues. The CDR3 here is CASSQVVGPLYEQYF. CDR3 DNA sequence: TGCGCCAGCAGCCAAGTCGTCGGTCCGCTCTACGAGCAGTACTTC.

On this clonotype itself: The germline gene is not matched at one end of the junction; a read error may be the cause. The rearrangement joins TRBV2 to TRBJ2-1, with 8 bases identical to TRBD2. Germline lookup yields CDR1 SNHLY and CDR2 FYNNEI. CDR3 length equals 19 residues. The CDR3 here is CTSSSSGPIRGSSYNEQFF. The CDR3 nucleotides are TGTACCAGCAGTTCTAGCGGGCCGATCCGGGGCAGCTCCTACAATGAGCAGTTCTTC.

This clonotype was seen a handful of times. This chain links TRBV7-2 with TRBJ1-6, with 12 bases matching TRBD1. In germline, CDR1 is SGHTA, CDR2 FQGNSA. The CDR3 is made up of 16 amino acids. Trimming took 5 bases from V and 10 from J; bases not matched to a gene: 9. DNA for the CDR3: TGTGCCAGCAGCGCTGACGCCGGGACAGGGGGCTCACCCCTCCACTTT. Translated, it gives CASSADAGTGGSPLHF.

The chain links TRBV24-1 to TRBJ1-2; D is unclear. Germline V gene lookup returns CDR1 KGHDR and CDR2 SFDVKD. Trimming stripped 8 bases from V and 8 bases from J, with 8 bases between. The CDR3 spans 10 residues. The DNA of the CDR3 is TGTGCCACCATGACTGGAGGCTACACCTTC. Protein sequence: CATMTGGYTF.

The chain uses TRBV20-1 and TRBJ2-7; 7 bases align to TRBD1. Trimming cost V 6 bases and J 3 bases; bases outside gene matches: 11. Germline loops: CDR1 DFQATT, CDR2 SNEGSKA (reference sequence). This CDR3 has 14 amino acids. DNA of the CDR3: TGCAGTGCAAACTCCGGGACAGAACTCTACGAGCAGTACTTC. Translation: CSANSGTELYEQYF.

The chain joins TRBV3-1 to TRBJ1-3; unclear D gene. V was clipped by 0 bases and J by 5 bases, with 8 bases between them. The CDR3 runs to 14 residues. From germline, CDR1 is LGHDT and CDR2 YNNKEL (reference sequence). The CDR3 sequence is CASSQEAGRNTIYF. DNA of the CDR3: TGTGCCAGCAGCCAAGAGGCAGGACGAAACACCATATATTTT.

This clonotype came up many times. V usage is TRBV5-1 and J usage is TRBJ2-2; no clear D. The CDR3 contains 13 residues. Per the germline V gene, CDR1 is SGHRS and CDR2 is YFSETQ. The ends were cut back, 0 bases at V and 6 bases at J, with 6 bases in the middle. The CDR3 spells CASSLEGPGELFF. CDR3 in DNA: TGCGCCAGCAGCTTGGAGGGCCCCGGGGAGCTGTTTTTT. The full variable domain, completed using reference TRBV5-1 and TRBJ2-2, is KAGVTQTPRYLIKTRGQQVTLSCSPISGHRSVSWYQQTPGQGLQFLFEYFSETQRNKGNFPGRFSGRQFSNSRSEMNVSTLELGDSALYLCASSLEGPGELFFGEGSRLTVL.

This chain links TRBV29-1 with TRBJ2-6, with a tentative D call TRBD2 (6 bases). From germline, CDR1 is SQVTM and CDR2 ANQGSEA. V was shortened by 6 bases and J by 0 bases, with 15 bases between the two germline ends. The CDR3 extends over 16 amino acids. CDR3 bases: TGCAGCGTCGGGACTGGGTCTAGCTCTGGGGCCAACGTCCTGACTTTC. Encoded protein: CSVGTGSSSGANVLTF.

This clonotype was seen more than once but under ten times. The chain is built from TRBV20-1 and TRBJ2-2, with D maybe TRBD2 (6 bases). CDR1 DFQATT and CDR2 SNEGSKA come from the germline V gene (reference sequence). The CDR3 sequence is 18 residues long. V was shortened by 2 bases and J by 3 bases, with 22 bases between the two germline ends. In DNA form, the CDR3 reads TGCAGTGCTAGACCTCCCCCCTTAGGCGGGAAGTACACCGGGGAGCTGTTTTTT. This sequence encodes CSARPPPLGGKYTGELFF.

This clonotype appeared a few times. This sequence joins TRBV4-3 and TRBJ1-3; D unclear. There are 15 residues in the CDR3. Germline CDR1 LGHNA, CDR2 YSLEER. The V and J ends lost 1 base and 0 bases respectively, with 7 bases between them. The CDR3 region is CASSQGRGSGNTIYF. As DNA, the CDR3 is TGCGCCAGCAGCCAAGGACGAGGCTCTGGAAACACCATATATTTT.